The text below deals with one T cell receptor beta chain. The V and J ends lost 5 bases and 2 bases respectively, with 14 bases between them. Germline V lookup: CDR1 SSHAT, CDR2 FNYEAQ (reference sequence). This CDR3 is 15 amino acids long. The source of the sample is a study of blood T cell repertoires in COVID-19. Study as a whole: The United States, Italy and Spain provided the acute and convalescent COVID-19 samples. Nucleic acid was either cDNA or gDNA, and it came from T cells, B-cell-depleted T cells, or PBMCs.

Original processing notes: Estimated nucleated cell counts came from reference gene primer amplification. Assay: immunoSEQ multiplex PCR; the TCRdb copy retains only in-frame clones and omits some. V and J calls plus clone size are reproduced from that table; the DNA served to infer D and trimming. The data show about 200,000 clones, approximately 87% seen once. The sequenced material came from peripheral blood. The rearrangement joins TRBV7-7 to TRBJ2-3, with D possibly matching TRBD2 (6 bases). This TCR was recovered from a woman aged 45 to 65 with acute or convalescent COVID-19. CDR3 DNA: TGTGCCAGCAGCCTTGGGGAGCGGGCCACAGATACGCAGTATTTT. It translates to CASSLGERATDTQYF.